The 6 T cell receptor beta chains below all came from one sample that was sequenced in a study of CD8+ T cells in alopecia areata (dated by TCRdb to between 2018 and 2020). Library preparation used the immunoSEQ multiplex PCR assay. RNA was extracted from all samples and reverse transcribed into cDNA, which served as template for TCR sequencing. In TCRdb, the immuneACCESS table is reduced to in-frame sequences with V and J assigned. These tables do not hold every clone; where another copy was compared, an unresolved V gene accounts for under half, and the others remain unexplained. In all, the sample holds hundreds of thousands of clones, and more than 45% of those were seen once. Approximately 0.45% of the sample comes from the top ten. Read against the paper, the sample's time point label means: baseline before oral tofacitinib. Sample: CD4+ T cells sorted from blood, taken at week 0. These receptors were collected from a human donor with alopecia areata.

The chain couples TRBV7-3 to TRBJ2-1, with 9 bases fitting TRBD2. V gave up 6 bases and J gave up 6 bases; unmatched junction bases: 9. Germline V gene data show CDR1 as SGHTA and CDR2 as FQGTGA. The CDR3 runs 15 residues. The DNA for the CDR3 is TGTGCCAGCAGGAACCGGGGGACTAGCAGCAATGAGCAGTTCTTC. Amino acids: CASRNRGTSSNEQFF.

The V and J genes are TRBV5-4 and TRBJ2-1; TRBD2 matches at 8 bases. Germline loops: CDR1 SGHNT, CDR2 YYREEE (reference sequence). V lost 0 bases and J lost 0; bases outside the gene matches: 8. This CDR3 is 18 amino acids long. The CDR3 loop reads CASSLGLAGPSSYNEQFF. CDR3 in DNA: TGTGCCAGCAGCTTGGGGTTAGCGGGGCCCAGCTCCTACAATGAGCAGTTCTTC.

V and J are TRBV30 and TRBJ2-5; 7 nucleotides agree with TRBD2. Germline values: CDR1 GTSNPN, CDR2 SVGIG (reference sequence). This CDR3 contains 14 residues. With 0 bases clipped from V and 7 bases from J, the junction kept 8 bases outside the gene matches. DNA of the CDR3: TGTGCCTGGAGTGTATGGAGCGGGGAGGGGACCCAGTACTTC. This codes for CAWSVWSGEGTQYF.

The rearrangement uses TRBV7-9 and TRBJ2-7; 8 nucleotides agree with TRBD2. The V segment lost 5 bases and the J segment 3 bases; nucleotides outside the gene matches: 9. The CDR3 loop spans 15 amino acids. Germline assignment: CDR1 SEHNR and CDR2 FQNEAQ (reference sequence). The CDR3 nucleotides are TGTGCCAGCAGCAGTCCTAGCGGGTTTAACTACGAGCAGTACTTC. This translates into CASSSPSGFNYEQYF.

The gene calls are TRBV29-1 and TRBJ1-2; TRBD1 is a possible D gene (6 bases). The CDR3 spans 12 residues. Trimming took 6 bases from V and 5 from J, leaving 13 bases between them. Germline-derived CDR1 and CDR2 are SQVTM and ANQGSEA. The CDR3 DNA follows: TGCAGCGTCTTAAAGGGGGAGTATGGCTACACCTTC. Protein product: CSVLKGEYGYTF.

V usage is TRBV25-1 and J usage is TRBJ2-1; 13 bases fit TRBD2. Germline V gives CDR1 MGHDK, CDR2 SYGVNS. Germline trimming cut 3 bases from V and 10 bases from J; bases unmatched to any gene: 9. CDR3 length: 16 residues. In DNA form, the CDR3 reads TGTGCCAGCAGTGATTATACTAGCGGGAGGGCCGGGGAGCAGTTCTTC. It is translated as CASSDYTSGRAGEQFF.